These T cell receptor beta chains were read from a single sample in a study of T cells in tumors after PD-1 blockade. Measured with immunoSEQ multiplex PCR; TCRdb has only the in-frame clones, and not every one. This sample has more than 50,000 clones, with around 67% found just once. The sample was PBMCs, taken after anti-PD-1 treatment. All receptors come from a human donor with basal cell carcinoma. Each CDR3 is given with its conserved first and last residue. A D gene is named only where the DNA matches it firmly. Rows may omit the clone size; those that give it use once, few, many or a size class.

TGTGCCAGCAGCCGGCCGGGGAAGGAATCATACGAGCAGTACTTC	CASSRPGKESYEQYF	NA	NA	15	TRBJ2-7	TRBV5-4
TGCGCCTCTACTAGGGGGGGGACGGACAATTCACCCCTCCACTTT	CASTRGGTDNSPLHF	NA	NA	15	TRBJ1-6	TRBV23-1
TGTGCCAGCAGTGAATTTCTTTGGGCAGATACGCAGTATTTT	CASSEFLWADTQYF	NA	once	14	TRBJ2-3	TRBV2
TGTGCCAGCTCACCATTCCTGGATCAGCCCCAGCATTTT	CASSPFLDQPQHF	NA	NA	13	TRBJ1-5	TRBV18
TGTGCCAGCAGCTTAGAGGCAGCCTACGAGCAGTACTTC	CASSLEAAYEQYF	NA	NA	13	TRBJ2-7	TRBV7-9
TGTGCCAGCAGCTTAGGGGTGATGAACACTGAAGCTTTCTTT	CASSLGVMNTEAFF	NA	NA	14	TRBJ1-1	TRBV3-1/TRBV3-2
TGTGCCAGCAGTTTTATGCAGGGGCTTGGCTACACCTTC	CASSFMQGLGYTF	NA	NA	13	TRBJ1-2	TRBV28
TGTGCCAGCAGTTTGCTATACGAGCAGTACTTC	CASSLLYEQYF	NA	NA	11	TRBJ2-7	TRBV6-2/TRBV6-3
TGCAGCGCTGAAGGACTAGCGTGGGAGACCCAGTACTTC	CSAEGLAWETQYF	TRBD2	NA	13	TRBJ2-5	TRBV29-1
TGTGCCAGCAGAACTACAGGGAAACTCTACAATGAGCAGTTCTTC	CASRTTGKLYNEQFF	NA	NA	15	TRBJ2-1	TRBV7-8
TGCAGCGTTGCTTTTGGCTCTGGGGCCAACGTCCTGACTTTC	CSVAFGSGANVLTF	NA	NA	14	TRBJ2-6	TRBV29-1
TGTGCCACCCAACAGGGGGCTCATGAGCAGTTCTTC	CATQQGAHEQFF	TRBD1	NA	12	TRBJ2-1	TRBV10-3
TGTGCCTGGAGTGTGCCGCGGGGACCGAACACCGGGGAGCTGTTTTTT	CAWSVPRGPNTGELFF	NA	NA	16	TRBJ2-2	TRBV30
TGTGCCAGCAGCTCGGGACACAAGAAGACTGAAGCTTTCTTT	CASSSGHKKTEAFF	NA	NA	14	TRBJ1-1	TRBV7-9
TGTGCCAGCAGTAGCAGGGGGGACTACAATGAGCAGTTCTTC	CASSSRGDYNEQFF	NA	few	14	TRBJ2-1	TRBV6-6
TGTGCCAGCAGCCCAGGACAGGGGGCAGGGGAGCAGTACTTC	CASSPGQGAGEQYF	TRBD1	NA	14	TRBJ2-7	TRBV11-3
TGTGCCAGCAGTTTACTCGGGGACTACGAGCAGTACTTC	CASSLLGDYEQYF	NA	few	13	TRBJ2-7	TRBV28
TGTGCCAGTAGTCTCCGGACTAGCGGAGGCACAGATACGCAGTATTTT	CASSLRTSGGTDTQYF	TRBD2	NA	16	TRBJ2-3	TRBV19
TGTGCCAGCAGCTTAAGGCGGCGGGGTGGGAGACCCAATGAGCAGTTCTTC	CASSLRRRGGRPNEQFF	NA	NA	17	TRBJ2-1	TRBV7-2
TGTGCCAGCAGTGAAAGAGGGACAGGGCACTATGGCTACACCTTC	CASSERGTGHYGYTF	TRBD1	NA	15	TRBJ1-2	TRBV6-1
TGCGCCAGCAGCTTCGGCAGCTCCTACGAGCAGTACTTC	CASSFGSSYEQYF	NA	few	13	TRBJ2-7	TRBV5-1
TGCGCCAGCAAACTAGCGGGGGGGCAAAGAGATACGCAGTATTTT	CASKLAGGQRDTQYF	TRBD2	once	15	TRBJ2-3	TRBV5-1
TGTGCCAGCAGCTTGTGGTTTTTTGGGACAGGGGGTTCCGGGGAGCTGTTTTTT	CASSLWFFGTGGSGELFF	TRBD1	NA	18	TRBJ2-2	TRBV5-6
TGTGCCAGCAGTAGGAGGGGGTACATGGATACGCAGTATTTT	CASSRRGYMDTQYF	NA	NA	14	TRBJ2-3	TRBV2
TGTGCCAGCAGTGAACACCCAACACTAGCGGGGCCCCCCTACAATGAGCAGTTCTTC	CASSEHPTLAGPPYNEQFF	TRBD2	NA	19	TRBJ2-1	TRBV6-1
TGTGCCACCAGCTATTCTGGGGCCAACGTCCTGACTTTC	CATSYSGANVLTF	NA	once	13	TRBJ2-6	TRBV15
TGTGCCAGCAGCTTAATGTCAAAAGAGACCCAGTACTTC	CASSLMSKETQYF	NA	NA	13	TRBJ2-5	TRBV7-2
TGTGCCAGCAGTGAAGGGGGTGGGTCGGAGCCCCAGCATTTT	CASSEGGGSEPQHF	NA	NA	14	TRBJ1-5	TRBV6-1